A single sample is the source of the 24 T cell receptor beta chains below, sequenced in a study of T cell repertoires in cytomegalovirus infection. TCRdb called the reads again in MiXCR, with one record for every CDR3 protein. The sample yields hundreds of thousands of distinct CDR3 sequences, roughly 15% seen once. Specimen: PBMCs. The receptor set was obtained from a human donor in good health (CMV status not recorded). Some clones in this sample may be carry-over from other donors' samples.

The rearrangement uses TRBV6-2 or TRBV6-3 and TRBJ1-5, with D possibly TRBD1 on 5 matching bases. The CDR3 is made up of 16 amino acids. Germline assignment: CDR1 MNHEY and CDR2 SVGEGT. Trimming removed 6 bases at V and 4 bases at J, with 19 bases between. CDR3 nucleotides: TGTGCCAGCAGCCGAGCAGGGAGCCTCGGTAATCAGCCCCAGCATTTT. Translating it yields CASSRAGSLGNQPQHF.

This chain links TRBV20-1 with TRBJ2-5; possibly TRBD2 for D (5 bases). The germline CDR1 and CDR2 sequences are DFQATT and SNEGSKA (reference sequence). The CDR3 is made up of 12 amino acids. Deletions cut 4 bases from V and 9 bases from J, with 15 bases between. The CDR3 bases are TGCAGTGCTAAACTAGGTCTCTTAGCCCAGTACTTC. Its translation: CSAKLGLLAQYF.

This clonotype was observed many times. This rearrangement joins TRBV20-1 to TRBJ2-7; D is possibly TRBD1 (7 bases). V was cut by 2 bases and J by 5 bases, with 16 bases left in between. The CDR3 runs to 14 residues. Germline assignment: CDR1 DFQATT and CDR2 SNEGSKA (reference sequence). CDR3 DNA: TGCAGTGCTAGAACCCCGCAGGGGGGAAACGAGCAGTACTTC. As protein: CSARTPQGGNEQYF.

This clonotype was counted a few times. This chain joins TRBV6-6 and TRBJ1-1; D is undetermined. This CDR3 has 12 residues. The germline V gene encodes CDR1 MNHNY and CDR2 SVGAGI (reference sequence). Deletions cut 7 bases from V and 6 bases from J, with 12 bases between. The DNA for the CDR3 is TGTGCCAGCACCACTCGGGCAGCTGAAGCTTTCTTT. Translating gives CASTTRAAEAFF.

This clonotype was recorded many times. The chain uses TRBV27 and TRBJ1-6; D is uncertain. Germline V gene sequence: CDR1 MNHEY, CDR2 SMNVEV (reference sequence). Trimming removed 6 bases at V and 6 bases at J, with 18 bases between. The CDR3 has 16 amino acids. CDR3 DNA sequence: TGTGCCAGCAGACCAGACGCGTCAATTTTTAATTCACCCCTCCACTTT. Protein: CASRPDASIFNSPLHF.

In this sample, this clonotype turned up a few times. The V gene is TRBV2, the J gene TRBJ1-1, with 8 positions matching TRBD1. CDR3 length equals 14 residues. Germline V gene lookup returns CDR1 SNHLY and CDR2 FYNNEI. V was pared by 10 bases and J by 1 base, with 8 bases of the junction left unmatched. The CDR3 DNA follows: TGTGCCACCCATAGGACAGGGAAGAACACTGAAGCTTTCTTT. It encodes CATHRTGKNTEAFF.

This clonotype was detected only a few times. The chain carries TRBV18 and TRBJ2-5; TRBD1 matches 7 bases. Trimming removed 2 bases from V and 2 bases from J; junction bases left unmatched: 8. Germline values: CDR1 KGHSH, CDR2 LQKENI. The CDR3 extends over 16 amino acids. The DNA of the CDR3 is TGTGCCAGCTCACCAGGGGACAGATCAAGTCAAGAGACCCAGTACTTC. This encodes CASSPGDRSSQETQYF. Full variable domain (remainder filled in from reference TRBV18 and TRBJ2-5): NAGVMQNPRHLVRRRGQEARLRCSPMKGHSHVYWYRQLPEEGLKFMVYLQKENIIDESGMPKERFSAEFPKEGPSILRIQQVVRGDSAAYFCASSPGDRSSQETQYFGPGTRLLVL.

The CDR3 coding sequence is TGTGCCAGCAGCTTCGGACAGGGGGCTGACACTGAAGCTTTCTTT. It is translated as CASSFGQGADTEAFF. The rearrangement links TRBV7-3 to TRBJ1-1; the match to TRBD1 covers 11 bases. J lost 3 bases, V lost 3 bases, and 3 bases had no gene match. Germline V gene sequence: CDR1 SGHTA, CDR2 FQGTGA. The CDR3 spans 15 residues.

This clonotype appeared many times. J is TRBJ1-1 and V is TRBV7-2; the D is unclear. There are 14 residues in the CDR3. V lost 4 bases to trimming and J lost 5 bases, with 14 bases between them. Germline V gene sequence: CDR1 SGHTA, CDR2 FQGNSA. The CDR3 coding sequence is TGTGCCAGCAGCTCTCGGGCGGTAAGGACTGAAGCTTTCTTT. Translation: CASSSRAVRTEAFF.

This clonotype turned up a few times. The rearrangement uses TRBV6-6 and TRBJ2-7, with 8 positions matching TRBD2. This CDR3 spans 15 amino acids. Trimming cost V 7 bases and J 0 bases; bases outside gene matches: 8. CDR1 is MNHNY, CDR2 SVGAGI, per germline (reference sequence). CDR3 DNA: TGTGCCAGCACCTCCGGGACTAGGACCTCCTACGAGCAGTACTTC. It translates to CASTSGTRTSYEQYF.

This clonotype was detected ten times or more. The chain employs TRBV12-3 or TRBV12-4 and TRBJ2-4, with 8 bases matching TRBD1. CDR3 length: 15 amino acids. J lost 6 bases, V lost 6 bases, and 10 bases had no gene match. The CDR3 is CASRETGVEGNIQYF. In DNA form, the CDR3 reads TGTGCCAGCAGGGAGACAGGGGTTGAGGGAAACATTCAGTACTTC.

The chain couples TRBV10-3 to TRBJ1-1, with D perhaps TRBD1 (6 bases). CDR1 ENHRY and CDR2 SYGVKD come from the germline V gene. This CDR3 region has 11 residues. Trimming cost V 6 bases and J 10 bases, with 12 bases left between them. Here the CDR3 reads CAISAWGAAFF. DNA for the CDR3: TGTGCCATCAGCGCCTGGGGGGCAGCTTTCTTT.

The table lists this clonotype with many counts. The chain joins TRBV12-3 or TRBV12-4 to TRBJ2-1, with 9 nucleotides matching TRBD2. J was trimmed by 10 bases and V by 7 bases; bases with no gene match: 11. This CDR3 contains 14 residues. CDR3 loop: CASTAGTSSLEQFF. CDR3 bases: TGTGCCAGCACTGCCGGGACTAGCTCGCTAGAGCAGTTCTTC.

The chain recombines TRBV28 with TRBJ1-2; no reliable D call. The CDR3 is 14 amino acids. CDR1 and CDR2 from the germline V gene are MDHEN and SYDVKM. V lost 3 bases and J 9 bases, leaving 17 bases between the germline ends. The CDR3 DNA follows: TGTGCCAGCAGTTTCGGCCGGGATCAGAAAAGCTACACCTTC. This sequence encodes CASSFGRDQKSYTF.

This chain uses TRBV4-2 with TRBJ1-2; unclear D gene. Germline loops: CDR1 LGHNA, CDR2 YNFKEQ. The CDR3 extends over 13 amino acids. Trimming shortened V by 1 base and J by 4 bases, and 7 bases separated the two germline ends. Here the CDR3 DNA reads TGTGCCAGCAGCCAAGGAGAGGCCTATGGCTACACCTTC. Protein: CASSQGEAYGYTF.

This clonotype came up a few times. The gene calls are TRBV15 and TRBJ2-1; 8 nucleotides agree with TRBD2. Losses at the gene ends were 2 bases for V and 4 bases for J; bases not matched to a gene: 10. This CDR3 comprises 17 residues. Germline V gives CDR1 LNHNV, CDR2 YYDKDF (reference sequence). This CDR3 is CATSRSRGGEGYNEQFF. The CDR3 nucleotides are TGTGCCACCAGCAGATCCCGGGGGGGAGAAGGGTACAATGAGCAGTTCTTC.

This clonotype was recorded many times. The chain joins TRBV11-2 to TRBJ1-1; no firm D call. The CDR3 has 14 residues. CDR1 and CDR2 (germline): SGHAT, FQNNGV. Trimming removed 5 bases at V and 5 bases at J, with 15 bases between. The CDR3 nucleotides read TGTGCCAGCAGCCCTTTCGACGGTGGGACTGAAGCTTTCTTT. Translated, it gives CASSPFDGGTEAFF.

This clonotype was detected a few times. The rearrangement joins TRBV10-3 to TRBJ2-7; 8 positions match TRBD1. The CDR3 length is 14 residues. The germline V gene encodes CDR1 ENHRY and CDR2 SYGVKD. The trim removed 5 bases at V and 0 bases at J, leaving 3 bases unmatched. CDR3 sequence: CAISLTGASYEQYF. CDR3 DNA sequence: TGTGCCATCAGTTTGACAGGGGCCTCCTACGAGCAGTACTTC.

At least ten counts were recorded for this clonotype. This rearrangement joins TRBV7-2 to TRBJ2-2, with D possibly being TRBD1 (5 bases). The V end was cut by 4 bases, the J end by 13 bases, with 13 bases between. CDR1 and CDR2 from the germline V gene are SGHTA and FQGNSA. The CDR3 loop spans 12 amino acids. CDR3 in amino acids: CASSSDSLVLFF. CDR3 sequence (DNA): TGTGCCAGCAGCTCAGACAGCTTGGTGCTGTTTTTT.

This clonotype was counted only a few times. The chain is built from TRBV6-6 and TRBJ2-2, with D perhaps TRBD1 or TRBD2 (6 bases each). CDR1 MNHNY and CDR2 SVGAGI come from the germline V gene (reference sequence). The CDR3 runs to 14 residues. V lost 6 bases to trimming and J lost 3 bases, with 11 bases between them. Written as DNA, the CDR3 is TGTGCCAGCAGGTTCGGGGGCGACACCGGGGAGCTGTTTTTT. It yields the protein CASRFGGDTGELFF.

This clonotype was seen many times. V gene TRBV4-2 combines with J gene TRBJ2-3; 10 bases are a match to TRBD2. This CDR3 contains 16 residues. The V segment lost 2 bases and the J segment 1 base; nucleotides outside the gene matches: 3. Germline CDR1 and CDR2: LGHNA and YNFKEQ. The CDR3 DNA sequence: TGTGCCAGCAGCCAACCAGGGACTAGCGGCACAGATACGCAGTATTTT. Protein: CASSQPGTSGTDTQYF.

Only a few counts were recorded for this clonotype. V and J are TRBV15 and TRBJ2-5; D might be TRBD2 (7 bases). From germline, CDR1 is LNHNV and CDR2 YYDKDF (reference sequence). The CDR3 covers 15 residues. V lost 0 bases, J lost 5 bases, and 13 bases lay in between. In DNA form, the CDR3 reads TGTGCCACCAGCAGAGAGTCGGGGGGCGGCGAGACCCAGTACTTC. Its translation is CATSRESGGGETQYF.

This clonotype was recorded many times. The chain uses TRBV2 and TRBJ2-1, with 11 bases aligning to TRBD2. Unmatched junction bases numbered 3, after V lost 6 bases and J lost 2 bases. Germline lookup yields CDR1 SNHLY and CDR2 FYNNEI. The CDR3 runs to 15 residues. CDR3 nucleotide sequence: TGTGCCAGCAGCGTTAGCGGGGGGGCCTACAATGAGCAGTTCTTC. Translating it yields CASSVSGGAYNEQFF.

There are many counts of this clonotype. J is TRBJ1-5 and V is TRBV12-3 or TRBV12-4; D possibly corresponds to TRBD1 (6 bases). The germline V and J ends were trimmed by 5 bases and 4 bases, with 9 bases remaining between them. CDR3 length equals 13 residues. The CDR3 sequence is CASSIDRNQPQHF. CDR3 sequence (DNA): TGTGCCAGCAGTATAGACAGGAATCAGCCCCAGCATTTT.